The present T cell receptor beta chain was sequenced within a study of CD8 T cells in Susac syndrome. The germline CDR1 and CDR2 sequences are SEHNR and FQNEAQ (reference sequence). This CDR3 comprises 12 residues. Trimming shortened V by 6 bases and J by 11 bases, and 13 bases separated the two germline ends. Findings and caveats of the study: The number of individuals included in the study's TCR sequencing and HLA analysis was acknowledged as relatively small.

An amount of RNA that ranged from about 0.45 to 1 ug was reverse transcribed with random hexamers. Amplification of TCR beta CDR3 spanned 54 Vbeta and 13 Jbeta via immunoSEQ multiplex PCR. TCRdb reprocessed the immunoSEQ multiplex PCR reads with MiXCR, giving one entry per CDR3 protein. The table includes about 250,000 distinct CDR3 sequences, just over 90% detected once. Note on this clonotype: Its antigen is not identified.

Sequencing of TCR beta was undertaken in CD8+ and CD4+ T cells derived from blood. CD8+ and CD4+ T cells were negatively isolated; TEMRA cells were FACS-enriched. This chain joins TRBV7-9 and TRBJ1-4; TRBD1 is a possible D gene (5 bases). The sequence came from a human donor with multiple sclerosis. Sequences were obtained from CD4+ T cells from PBMCs. Written as DNA, the CDR3 is TGTGCCAGCAGTATCGGGGACGGGAAACTGTTTTTT. Translating gives CASSIGDGKLFF.